The 16 T cell receptor beta chains given below trace back to one sample, sequenced in a study of blood T cell repertoires in COVID-19. Only in-frame clones appear in the TCRdb table, and some are missing; sequencing was by immunoSEQ multiplex PCR. In the table there are a few hundred thousand clones, roughly 91% of which are singletons. Sequencing was performed on peripheral blood. The receptor set was obtained from a man aged 30 to 39 with acute or convalescent COVID-19.

This clone was seen more than once but under ten times. The sample contains more than one DNA sequence encoding this CDR3. V and J are TRBV5-1 and TRBJ2-3; D is perhaps TRBD2 (5 bases). Per the germline V gene, CDR1 is SGHRS and CDR2 is YFSETQ. The ends were cut back, 4 bases at V and 1 base at J, with 7 bases in the middle. The CDR3 is 13 amino acids. CDR3 DNA: TGCGCCAGCAGCCGGGGAGGCACAGATACGCAGTATTTT. Translated, it gives CASSRGGTDTQYF.

This clone showed up just a few times. The chain couples TRBV19 to TRBJ1-4; D is perhaps TRBD1 (5 bases). Trimming removed 0 bases from V and 3 bases from J, with 11 bases in between. The CDR3 runs 16 residues. CDR1 LNHDA and CDR2 SQIVND come from the germline V gene (reference sequence). The CDR3 region has the DNA TGTGCCAGTAGTATAGATTCGGGGGTCCCTAATGAAAAACTGTTTTTT. Translation gives CASSIDSGVPNEKLFF.

This clone was observed a single time. The rearrangement uses TRBV28 and TRBJ1-2, with D possibly matching TRBD1 (6 bases). This CDR3 has 14 amino acids. Trimming shortened V by 5 bases and J by 5 bases, and 15 bases separated the two germline ends. The germline V gene has CDR1 MDHEN and CDR2 SYDVKM. CDR3 residues: CASSEQGVVYGYTF. The CDR3 DNA is TGTGCCAGCAGTGAACAGGGAGTCGTTTATGGCTACACCTTC.

CDR3 protein: CASSYKIGGPCPAFF. The CDR3 coding sequence is TGTGCCAGCAGTTACAAAATTGGGGGCCCATGCCCAGCTTTCTTT. This sequence joins TRBV6-8 and TRBJ1-1; D is possibly TRBD1 (6 bases). The CDR3 spans 15 residues. Per the germline V gene, CDR1 is MNHGY and CDR2 is SAAAGT. The V end was cut by 2 bases, the J end by 10 bases, with 20 bases between.

This clone was found a few times. The chain joins TRBV18 to TRBJ1-1; D not resolved. Germline V CDR1 and CDR2: KGHSH, LQKENI. Between the trimmed V and J ends, which lost 2 bases and 3 bases, there was a span of 7 bases. The CDR3 is 13 residues long. The DNA for the CDR3 is TGTGCCAGCTCACCAACCAGATACACTGAAGCTTTCTTT. Residues: CASSPTRYTEAFF.

The chain is built from TRBV11-3 and TRBJ2-2; D unclear. This CDR3 is built from 12 residues. V was shortened by 4 bases and J by 5 bases, with 5 bases between the two germline ends. Germline CDR1 SGHNT, CDR2 YENEEA. The CDR3 DNA reads as TGTGCCAGCAGCTCGAGGACCGGGGAGCTGTTTTTT. Residues: CASSSRTGELFF. The whole variable domain, filled in from reference TRBV11-3 and TRBJ2-2, reads EAGVVQSPRYKIIEKKQPVAFWCNPISGHNTLYWYLQNLGQGPELLIRYENEEAVDDSQLPKDRFSAERLKGVDSTLKIQPAELGDSAVYLCASSSRTGELFFGEGSRLTVL.

The chain joins TRBV28 to TRBJ1-3, with 7 positions matching TRBD1. Germline lookup yields CDR1 MDHEN and CDR2 SYDVKM. The junction had 3 bases not matched to a gene; V was cut back by 8 bases and J by 2 bases. There are 13 residues in the CDR3. CDR3 nucleotide sequence: TGTGCCAGCTCGACAGGGCCTGGAAACACCATATATTTT. The encoded protein is CASSTGPGNTIYF.

Only one count was recorded for this clone. This chain links TRBV27 with TRBJ1-6; possibly TRBD1 for D (6 bases). Germline CDR1 and CDR2: MNHEY and SMNVEV (reference sequence). V was pared by 2 bases and J by 10 bases, with 12 bases between. This CDR3 has 14 residues. The DNA for the CDR3 is TGTGCCAGCAGTTTAACCTGGGGGCAGTCACCCCTCCACTTT. Translated, it gives CASSLTWGQSPLHF.

This chain joins TRBV5-1 and TRBJ2-2; 11 nucleotides align to TRBD2. Germline values: CDR1 SGHRS, CDR2 YFSETQ. J was trimmed by 4 bases and V by 6 bases; bases with no gene match: 11. The CDR3 spans 17 residues. The CDR3, as DNA: TGCGCCAGCAAGCCTCTCATTAGCGGGGGGGCCACCGGGGAGCTGTTTTTT. Translation: CASKPLISGGATGELFF. Variable domain in full (rest from reference TRBV5-1 and TRBJ2-2): KAGVTQTPRYLIKTRGQQVTLSCSPISGHRSVSWYQQTPGQGLQFLFEYFSETQRNKGNFPGRFSGRQFSNSRSEMNVSTLELGDSALYLCASKPLISGGATGELFFGEGSRLTVL.

The chain is built from TRBV4-1 and TRBJ2-2; 12 bases align to TRBD1. V lost 5 bases, J lost 5 bases, and 3 bases stayed unmatched. This CDR3 is 15 amino acids long. Germline V gene lookup returns CDR1 MGHRA and CDR2 YSYEKL. CDR3 residues: CASSWDRGLTGELFF. The CDR3 bases are TGCGCCAGCAGCTGGGACAGGGGGCTTACCGGGGAGCTGTTTTTT.

The rearrangement links TRBV28 to TRBJ1-6; tentatively, D is TRBD1 (5 bases). Trimming removed 6 bases at V and 3 bases at J, with 12 bases between. The CDR3 is 15 amino acids. CDR1 and CDR2 from the germline V gene are MDHEN and SYDVKM. The CDR3 sequence is CASSQGYGYNSPLHF. The CDR3 coding sequence is TGTGCCAGCAGCCAGGGTTATGGCTATAATTCACCCCTCCACTTT.

J is TRBJ1-3 and V is TRBV5-5; TRBD1 might be the D (5 bases). V gave up 4 bases and J gave up 0 bases, with 11 bases separating them. Germline V gene sequence: CDR1 SGHKS, CDR2 YYEKEE (reference sequence). The CDR3 sequence is 15 residues long. The CDR3 DNA follows: TGTGCCAGCAGCCTCGGGGGGAGCTCTGGAAACACCATATATTTT. Its protein is CASSLGGSSGNTIYF.

The gene calls are TRBV9 and TRBJ2-1, with D possibly TRBD1 on 5 matching bases. The V end was cut by 4 bases, the J end by 0 bases, with 14 bases between. The CDR3 is made up of 16 amino acids. Germline V lookup: CDR1 SGDLS, CDR2 YYNGEE. The CDR3 loop reads CASSRLTGDSYNEQFF. CDR3 in DNA: TGTGCCAGCAGCCGACTCACAGGCGACTCCTACAATGAGCAGTTCTTC.

The rearrangement uses TRBV3-1 (or the pseudogene TRBV3-2) and TRBJ1-3, with D possibly matching TRBD1 (5 bases). CDR3 length: 15 amino acids. Germline V gene lookup returns CDR1 LGHDT and CDR2 YNNKEL (reference sequence). Trimming removed 6 bases from V and 3 bases from J, with 15 bases in between. CDR3 residues: CASRLIQGGGNTIYF. CDR3 coding DNA: TGTGCCAGCAGACTTATTCAGGGAGGTGGAAACACCATATATTTT.

The V call is TRBV3-1 (or the pseudogene TRBV3-2), the J call TRBJ1-2, with 9 nucleotides matching TRBD1. The V gene's germline CDR1 is LGHDT and CDR2 YNNKEL (reference sequence). Trimming at V came to 4 bases and at J to 6 bases, leaving 15 bases not matched to a gene. The CDR3 is 17 amino acids. The CDR3, as DNA: TGTGCCAGCAGCCGCCTAGCACGCATGGGGACAGGGAATGGCTACACCTTC. Translated, it gives CASSRLARMGTGNGYTF.

The J gene is TRBJ2-5, the V gene TRBV7-8, with D perhaps TRBD1 (6 bases). The CDR3 has 13 amino acids. Germline values: CDR1 SGHVS, CDR2 FQNEAQ. Trimming left V 5 bases short and J 6 bases short, with 13 bases between. CDR3 protein: CASSGSRGKTQYF. The CDR3 region has the DNA TGTGCCAGCAGCGGTTCCAGGGGAAAGACCCAGTACTTC.